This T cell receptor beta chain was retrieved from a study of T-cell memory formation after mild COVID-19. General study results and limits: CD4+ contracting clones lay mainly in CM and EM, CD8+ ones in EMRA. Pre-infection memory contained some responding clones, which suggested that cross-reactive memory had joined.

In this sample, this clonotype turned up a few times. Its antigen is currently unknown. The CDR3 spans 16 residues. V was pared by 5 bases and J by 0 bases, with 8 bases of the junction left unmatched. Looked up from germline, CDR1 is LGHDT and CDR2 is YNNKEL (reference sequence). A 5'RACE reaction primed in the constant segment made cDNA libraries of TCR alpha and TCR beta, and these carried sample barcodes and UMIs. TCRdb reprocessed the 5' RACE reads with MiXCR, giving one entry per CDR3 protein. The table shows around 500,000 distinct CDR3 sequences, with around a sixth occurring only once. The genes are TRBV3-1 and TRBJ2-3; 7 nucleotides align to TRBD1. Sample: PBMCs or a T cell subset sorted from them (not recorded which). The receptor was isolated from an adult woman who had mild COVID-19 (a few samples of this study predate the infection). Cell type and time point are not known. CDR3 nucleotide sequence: TGTGCCAGCAGCTCGGCCGGGACAGCGAGCACAGATACGCAGTATTTT. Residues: CASSSAGTASTDTQYF.